The clone carrying this TCR beta chain has a handful of counts. The trim removed 4 bases at V and 4 bases at J, leaving 5 bases unmatched. The CDR3 length is 16 residues. Germline lookup yields CDR1 SGHNT and CDR2 YYREEE (reference sequence). The sample comes from a study of blood T cell repertoires in COVID-19. Authors' processing steps: Amplification of reference gene primers provided the estimated nucleated cell counts. TCRdb's copy holds only in-frame clones and misses some; the assay was immunoSEQ multiplex PCR. The V and J calls and the clone size are those of that table, but D and trimming were determined from the DNA. In the table there are some 310,000 clones, nearly 90% of which are singletons. While infection was still active, Seattle patients were enrolled and then followed longitudinally.

The TCR comes from a woman between 35 and 50 years old with COVID-19, enrolled during active disease. Sequences were obtained from peripheral blood. This rearrangement joins TRBV5-4 to TRBJ1-6; 10 positions match TRBD1. This CDR3 reads CASSGGTGEYNSPLHF. The CDR3 DNA reads TGTGCCAGCAGCGGGGGGACAGGGGAGTATAATTCACCCCTCCACTTT.